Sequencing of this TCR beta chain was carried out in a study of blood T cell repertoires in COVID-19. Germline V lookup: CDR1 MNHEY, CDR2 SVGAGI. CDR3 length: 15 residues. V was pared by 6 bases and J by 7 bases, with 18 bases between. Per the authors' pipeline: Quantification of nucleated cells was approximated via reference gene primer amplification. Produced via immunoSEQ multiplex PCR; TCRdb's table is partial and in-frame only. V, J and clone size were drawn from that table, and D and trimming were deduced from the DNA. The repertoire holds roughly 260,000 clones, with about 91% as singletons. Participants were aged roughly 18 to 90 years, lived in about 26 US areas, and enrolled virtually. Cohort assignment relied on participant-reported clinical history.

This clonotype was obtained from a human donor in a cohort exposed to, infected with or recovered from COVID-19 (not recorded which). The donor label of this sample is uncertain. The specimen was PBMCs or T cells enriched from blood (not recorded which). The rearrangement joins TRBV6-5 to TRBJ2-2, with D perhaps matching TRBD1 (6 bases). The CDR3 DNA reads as TGTGCCAGCAGCTCCGAAATTACAGGGCTCGGGGAGCTGTTTTTT. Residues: CASSSEITGLGELFF.